Listed below are T cell receptor beta chains from one sample, sequenced in a study of radiation and T cells in renal cell carcinoma. Clones were read by immunoSEQ multiplex PCR, and TCRdb kept only the in-frame ones, dropping some. Among some 130,000 clones listed, 81% were seen once. Sample: blood, taken from a patient whose treatment included radiotherapy and nephrectomy. All receptors come from a woman aged 55-70 years with renal cell carcinoma. CDR3s include the opening cysteine and the closing phenylalanine or tryptophan. The order of the fields is clone size, V gene, J gene, D gene, CDR3 DNA, CDR3 protein. A D gene is named only where the DNA matches it firmly. Expanded clones get a size class; other rows say once, few or many, or leave the size out.

>NA|TRBV5-1|TRBJ2-7|NA
TGCGCCAGCAGCTTGGAGGGGCTAGGGAGCGAGCAGTACTTC
CASSLEGLGSEQYF
>NA|TRBV5-4|TRBJ2-2|NA
TGTGCCAGCAGCTACCCGGGACTTAACACCGGGGAGCTGTTTTTT
CASSYPGLNTGELFF
>NA|TRBV30|TRBJ1-2|TRBD1
TGTGCCTGGAGGGCTCGGGAGGGACAGGGGAATTATGGCTACACCTTC
CAWRAREGQGNYGYTF
>NA|TRBV6-1|TRBJ1-1|TRBD1
TGTGCCAGCATTGTGGGGACAGGGGTAGCTTTCTTT
CASIVGTGVAFF
>NA|TRBV18|TRBJ1-5|NA
TGTGCCAGCTCACCAGACGGGTTCTTGGATCAGCCCCAGCATTTT
CASSPDGFLDQPQHF
>NA|TRBV6-1|TRBJ1-5|NA
TGTGCCAGCAATGGGGTGGATCAGCCCCAGCATTTT
CASNGVDQPQHF
>NA|TRBV6-5|TRBJ1-1|NA
TGTGCCAGCAGCTTCCAGGGCGTCGAAGCTTTCTTT
CASSFQGVEAFF
>NA|TRBV5-1|TRBJ2-1|NA
TGCGCCAGCAGCTTGGGGGCGTTAGCCTACAATGAGCAGTTCTTC
CASSLGALAYNEQFF
>NA|TRBV6-1|TRBJ2-1|TRBD1
TGTGCCAGCATTCCGGGACAGGGGTCTGGAGAGCGGTTCTTC
CASIPGQGSGERFF
>NA|TRBV29-1|TRBJ1-1|NA
TGCAGCGCCCCCGTAGGAGCAGTGAACACTGAAGCTTTCTTT
CSAPVGAVNTEAFF
>NA|TRBV7-9|TRBJ2-1|NA
TGTGCCAGCAGCTTTTCAGCGGGCCCCGATGAGCAGTTCTTC
CASSFSAGPDEQFF
>NA|TRBV6-5|TRBJ1-2|TRBD1
TGTGCCAGCAGCCCACGACAGGGCCAGGGCTACACCTTC
CASSPRQGQGYTF
>NA|TRBV5-1|TRBJ2-1|NA
TGCGCCAGCAGCCCCCCGGGACTGCCTCCCTACAATGAGCAGTTCTTC
CASSPPGLPPYNEQFF
>NA|TRBV14|TRBJ2-2|TRBD1
TGTGCCAGCAGCCAAGGGACAGGGGGTTTGAACACCGGGGAGCTGTTTTTT
CASSQGTGGLNTGELFF
>NA|TRBV9|TRBJ1-1|NA
TGTGCCAGCAGCCTAAACAGGAACACTGAAGCTTTCTTT
CASSLNRNTEAFF
>NA|TRBV5-1|TRBJ2-2|NA
TGCGCCAGCAGCTTTGATCCCGGCAGACTAAACACCGGGGAGCTGTTTTTT
CASSFDPGRLNTGELFF
>once|TRBV13|TRBJ2-7|TRBD2
TGTGCCAGCAGCTTGTCTAGGACTAGCGCCTACGAGCAGTACTTC
CASSLSRTSAYEQYF
>NA|TRBV11-2|TRBJ2-7|TRBD2
TGTGCCAGCAGCGGGGAGCGGGGCTACGAGCAGTACTTC
CASSGERGYEQYF
>once|TRBV5-1|TRBJ1-1|NA
TGCGCCAGCAGCTTGGGTGACAGGATGAACACTGAAGCTTTCTTT
CASSLGDRMNTEAFF
>NA|TRBV5-8|TRBJ2-3|NA
TGTGCCAGCAGCTTGGGGTCAACGGGAGATACGCAGTATTTT
CASSLGSTGDTQYF
>NA|TRBV30|TRBJ1-5|NA
TGTGCCTGGAGTCGAGGAGCAGGCAATCAGCCCCAGCATTTT
CAWSRGAGNQPQHF
>NA|TRBV10-1|TRBJ2-7|NA
TGCGCCAGCAGATCTTCTGGACAGCCCGAGCAGTACTTC
CASRSSGQPEQYF
>NA|TRBV19|TRBJ1-2|TRBD1
TGTGCCAGTAGTGCCTCCAGGGACAGCGGTAACTATGGCTACACCTTC
CASSASRDSGNYGYTF
>NA|TRBV6-6|TRBJ2-7|TRBD1
TGTGCCAGCAGTCTATACCGGGACAGCCCCTACGAGCAGTACTTC
CASSLYRDSPYEQYF
>NA|TRBV27|TRBJ1-1|NA
TGTGCCAGCAGACCCTTACAGGGTGAAGCTTTCTTT
CASRPLQGEAFF
>NA|TRBV6-1|TRBJ1-3|NA
TGTGCCAGCAACCCCGCCGGGAACACCATATATTTT
CASNPAGNTIYF
>once|TRBV5-1|TRBJ2-6|NA
TGCGCCAGCAGGGGGATAGGGGCCAACGTCCTGACTTTC
CASRGIGANVLTF
>NA|TRBV7-2|TRBJ2-4|TRBD1
TGTGCCAGCAGCACGACAGGGATTCTAGCCAAAAACATTCAGTACTTC
CASSTTGILAKNIQYF
>NA|TRBV11-2|TRBJ1-1|TRBD1
TGTGCCAGCAGCTTAGATATAAGACAGGGGGCTTTCTTT
CASSLDIRQGAFF
>NA|TRBV7-8|TRBJ2-5|NA
TGTGCCAGCAGCTTAGATGGTACGGGACTGGGGACCCAGTACTTC
CASSLDGTGLGTQYF
>NA|TRBV29-1|TRBJ1-1|NA
TGCAGCGTACCCCGAGAGGGGAACACTGAAGCTTTCTTT
CSVPREGNTEAFF
>NA|TRBV5-1|TRBJ2-3|NA
TGCGCCAGCAGCTTGGTTTCGGGGGCTAGCACAGATACGCAGTATTTT
CASSLVSGASTDTQYF
>NA|TRBV6-5|TRBJ2-1|NA
TGTGCCAGCAGGTCGACTAGGGGGCGGGACAATGAGCAGTTCTTC
CASRSTRGRDNEQFF
>few|TRBV4-1|TRBJ1-1|NA
TGCGCCAGCAGCCAAGCCCCGGGGTTGGGAGCTTTCTTT
CASSQAPGLGAFF
>NA|TRBV10-2|TRBJ1-1|NA
TGCGCCAGCAGTGAGCAGGGCAGTGAAGCTTTCTTT
CASSEQGSEAFF
>NA|TRBV25-1|TRBJ1-4|NA
TGTGCCAGCAGTGTTACAGGGGAAAAACTGTTTTTT
CASSVTGEKLFF
>NA|TRBV18|TRBJ2-3|TRBD2
TGTGCCAGCTCACCTGGTAGCGGGGGCTGGGATACGCAGTATTTT
CASSPGSGGWDTQYF
>NA|TRBV6-1|TRBJ1-2|NA
TGTGCCAGCAGTGAAATGGAGCTCCTAATATGGGGCTACACCTTC
CASSEMELLIWGYTF
>NA|TRBV6-5|TRBJ1-2|NA
TGTGCCAGCAGTTTAGGAAGAAACTCGAACTATGGCTACACCTTC
CASSLGRNSNYGYTF
>NA|TRBV6-1|TRBJ1-1|TRBD1
TGTGCCAGCAGTGAATCACGGACAGGGGGGATCGCTTTCTTT
CASSESRTGGIAFF
>few|TRBV29-1|TRBJ1-1|TRBD1
TGCAGCGTTGAAGGGGACAGAGGCACTGAAGCTTTCTTT
CSVEGDRGTEAFF
>few|TRBV7-2|TRBJ1-5|NA
TGTGCCAGCAGCTTGGGGTTGCAGCCCCAGCATTTT
CASSLGLQPQHF
>NA|TRBV19|TRBJ2-7|TRBD2
TGTGCCAGTAGTATAAAGCGGGAGCGCTCAAGCTCCTACGAGCAGTACTTC
CASSIKRERSSSYEQYF
>NA|TRBV27|TRBJ1-5|NA
TGTGCCAGCAGTTTATCAGGAGGATCCCAGCATTTT
CASSLSGGSQHF
>NA|TRBV27|TRBJ2-5|NA
TGTGCCAGCAGAGGGGGAACAGAGACCCAGTACTTC
CASRGGTETQYF
>NA|TRBV28|TRBJ2-7|TRBD1
TGTGCCAGCAGCCTCGGGACAGGGAGGTCCTACGAGCAGTACTTC
CASSLGTGRSYEQYF
>NA|TRBV9|TRBJ2-7|NA
TGTGCCAGCAGCGGGGGAAGCTACGAGCAGTACTTC
CASSGGSYEQYF
>NA|TRBV7-6|TRBJ1-5|NA
TGTGCCAGCAGCTTAGGACGGCTCAATCAGCCCCAGCATTTT
CASSLGRLNQPQHF
>NA|TRBV28|TRBJ1-6|NA
TGTGCCAGCAGAGGGACGGGACGATATTCACCCCTCCACTTT
CASRGTGRYSPLHF